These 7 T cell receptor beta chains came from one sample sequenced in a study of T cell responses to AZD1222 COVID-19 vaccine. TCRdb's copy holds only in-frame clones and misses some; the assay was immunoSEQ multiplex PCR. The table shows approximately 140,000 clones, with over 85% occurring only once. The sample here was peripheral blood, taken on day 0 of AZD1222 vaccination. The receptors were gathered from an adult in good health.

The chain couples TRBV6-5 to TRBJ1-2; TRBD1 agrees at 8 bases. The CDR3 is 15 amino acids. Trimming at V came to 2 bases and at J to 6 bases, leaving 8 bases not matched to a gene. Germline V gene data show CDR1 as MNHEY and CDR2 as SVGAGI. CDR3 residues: CASSYHEDRDDGYTF. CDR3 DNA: TGTGCCAGCAGTTACCACGAGGACAGGGATGATGGCTACACCTTC.

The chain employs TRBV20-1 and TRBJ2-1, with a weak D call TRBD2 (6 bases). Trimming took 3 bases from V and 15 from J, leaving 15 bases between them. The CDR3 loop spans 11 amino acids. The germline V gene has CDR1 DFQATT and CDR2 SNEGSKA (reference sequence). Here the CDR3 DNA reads TGCAGTGCTAGTCCCCTGGGGACTCGGTTCTTC. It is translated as CSASPLGTRFF.

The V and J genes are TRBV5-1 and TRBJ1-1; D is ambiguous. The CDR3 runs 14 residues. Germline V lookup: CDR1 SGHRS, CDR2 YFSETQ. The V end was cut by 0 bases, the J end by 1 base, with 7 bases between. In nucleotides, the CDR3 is TGCGCCAGCAGCTTGGGTATACGGAACACTGAAGCTTTCTTT. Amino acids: CASSLGIRNTEAFF.

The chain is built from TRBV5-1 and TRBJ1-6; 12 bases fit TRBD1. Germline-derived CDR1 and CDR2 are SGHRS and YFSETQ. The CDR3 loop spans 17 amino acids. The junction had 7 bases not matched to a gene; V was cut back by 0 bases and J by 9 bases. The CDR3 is CASSLEWDRGLGSPLHF. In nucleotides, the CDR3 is TGCGCCAGCAGCTTGGAATGGGACAGGGGGCTAGGTTCACCCCTCCACTTT.

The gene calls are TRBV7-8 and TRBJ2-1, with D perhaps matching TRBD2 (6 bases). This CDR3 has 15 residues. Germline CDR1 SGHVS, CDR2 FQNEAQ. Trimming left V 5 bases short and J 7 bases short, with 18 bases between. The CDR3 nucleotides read TGTGCCAGCAGCGCCCCGCCGGCCGGGGGAAATGAGCAGTTCTTC. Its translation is CASSAPPAGGNEQFF.

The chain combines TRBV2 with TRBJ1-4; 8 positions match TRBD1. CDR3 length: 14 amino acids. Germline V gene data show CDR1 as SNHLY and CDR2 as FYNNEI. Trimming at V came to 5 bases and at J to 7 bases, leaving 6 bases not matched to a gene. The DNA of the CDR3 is TGTGCCAGCAGTCAGGGGGCTATTAGTGAAAAACTGTTTTTT. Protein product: CASSQGAISEKLFF.

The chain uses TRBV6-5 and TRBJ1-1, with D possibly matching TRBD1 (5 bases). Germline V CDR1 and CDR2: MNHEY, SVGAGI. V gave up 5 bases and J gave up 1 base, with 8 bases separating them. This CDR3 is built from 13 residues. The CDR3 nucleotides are TGTGCCAGCAGTACCACAGGGAACACTGAAGCTTTCTTT. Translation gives CASSTTGNTEAFF.